The subject of this entry is one T cell receptor (beta chain). Its antigen is currently unknown. Through 5' RACE with UMI labels, the TRB cDNA libraries were prepared. TCRdb re-called the 5' RACE reads and shows each CDR3 protein once, DNA omitted. This sample contains tens of thousands of distinct CDR3 sequences. The CDR3 is made up of 13 amino acids. Per the germline V gene, CDR1 is MDHEN and CDR2 is SYDVKM. The source of the sample is a study of CXCR3-negative and CXCR3-positive naive CD8 T cells. Study-wide findings and caveats: Similar TRBV-TRBJ usage characterized naive CXCR3-negative and CXCR3-positive cells; memory cells differed. CXCR3 expression partially decreased after cryopreservation; most assays used fresh PBMCs. CXCR3-negative naive cells had less hydrophobic TRB CDR3s than did CXCR3-positive naive cells.

The source of this sequence is a human donor in good health. Some clones in this sample may be carry-over from other donors' samples. Specimen: naive CXCR3- CD8+ T cells from blood. As for subset: CD45RO-CCR7+CD27+CD95- naive CD8+ T cells lacking CXCR3 (TNR3-). The J gene is TRBJ2-3, the V gene TRBV28; TCRdb calls TRBD1, which cannot be checked without DNA. This chain's CDR3 is CASSLGRGQGQYF.